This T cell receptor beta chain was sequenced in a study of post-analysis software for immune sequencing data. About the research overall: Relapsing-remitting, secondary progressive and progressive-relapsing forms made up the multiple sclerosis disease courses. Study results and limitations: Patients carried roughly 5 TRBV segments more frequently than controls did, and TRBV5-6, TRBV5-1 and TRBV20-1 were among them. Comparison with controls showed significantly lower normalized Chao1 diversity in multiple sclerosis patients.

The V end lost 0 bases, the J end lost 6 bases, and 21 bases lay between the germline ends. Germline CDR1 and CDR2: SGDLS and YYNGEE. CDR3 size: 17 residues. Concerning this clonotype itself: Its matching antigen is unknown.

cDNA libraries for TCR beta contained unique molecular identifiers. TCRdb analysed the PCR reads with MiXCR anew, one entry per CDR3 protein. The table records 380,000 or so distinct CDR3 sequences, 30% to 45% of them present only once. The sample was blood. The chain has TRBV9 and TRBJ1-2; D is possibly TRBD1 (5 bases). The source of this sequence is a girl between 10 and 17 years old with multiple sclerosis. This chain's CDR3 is CASSVAKGNPLGDGYTF. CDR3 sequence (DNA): TGTGCCAGCAGCGTAGCCAAGGGGAACCCTCTCGGTGATGGCTACACCTTC. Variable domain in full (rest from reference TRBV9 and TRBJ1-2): DSGVTQTPKHLITATGQRVTLRCSPRSGDLSVYWYQQSLDQGLQFLIQYYNGEERAKGNILERFSAQQFPDLHSELNLSSLELGDSALYFCASSVAKGNPLGDGYTFGSGTRLTVV.